The 24 T cell receptor beta chains below come from one sample, sequenced in a study of T cells in Graves' hyperthyroidism and ophthalmopathy. Regions amplified from RNA transcripts were the TCR beta CDR3 regions. The primer set for the first-round RT-PCR of the TCR CDR3 was HTBI. TCRdb ran MiXCR on the multiplex PCR reads and lists one entry per CDR3 protein. The sample holds 600,000 to 900,000 distinct CDR3 sequences; roughly 15% are singletons and the top ten take over 7.5%. The sample consisted of blood. The receptor source for this set is a man between 18 and 29 years old with Graves' hyperthyroidism.

V usage is TRBV9 and J usage is TRBJ2-1; D not resolved. This CDR3 region has 15 residues. Germline lookup yields CDR1 SGDLS and CDR2 YYNGEE. V was shortened by 0 bases and J by 5 bases, with 12 bases between the two germline ends. CDR3 DNA: TGTGCCAGCAGCGTAGGAGAGCATACCCACAATGAGCAGTTCTTC. Amino acids: CASSVGEHTHNEQFF. Supplemented by reference TRBV9 and TRBJ2-1, the full variable domain reads DSGVTQTPKHLITATGQRVTLRCSPRSGDLSVYWYQQSLDQGLQFLIQYYNGEERAKGNILERFSAQQFPDLHSELNLSSLELGDSALYFCASSVGEHTHNEQFFGPGTRLTVL.

The gene calls are TRBV15 and TRBJ2-3; no definite D call. The CDR3 runs 13 residues. The V gene lost 5 bases and the J gene lost 1 base, with 7 bases spanning the gap. Per germline, CDR1 LNHNV and CDR2 YYDKDF (reference sequence). The CDR3 loop reads CATSVRGTDTQYF. The CDR3 DNA reads TGTGCCACCAGCGTTCGGGGCACAGATACGCAGTATTTT.

This clonotype was seen at least ten times. This chain uses TRBV7-8 with TRBJ1-1; 8 positions match TRBD1. The V gene's germline CDR1 is SGHVS and CDR2 FQNEAQ. J was trimmed by 3 bases and V by 4 bases; bases with no gene match: 1. The CDR3 covers 13 residues. The CDR3 is CASSSGGYTEAFF. CDR3 DNA: TGTGCCAGCAGCTCAGGGGGCTACACTGAAGCTTTCTTT. Looking up the rest from reference TRBV7-8 and TRBJ1-1 gives the full variable domain: GAGVSQSPRYKVAKRGQDVALRCDPISGHVSLFWYQQALGQGPEFLTYFQNEAQLDKSGLPSDRFFAERPEGSVSTLKIQRTQQEDSAVYLCASSSGGYTEAFFGQGTRLTVV.

The V gene is TRBV19, the J gene TRBJ1-2; 9 nucleotides agree with TRBD1. CDR1 is LNHDA and CDR2 is SQIVND in the germline V gene (reference sequence). The CDR3 loop spans 15 amino acids. V lost 5 bases and J lost 3; bases outside the gene matches: 7. CDR3 DNA: TGTGCCAGTAGTCCCGGGACAGGGCGATACTATGGCTACACCTTC. Translated, it gives CASSPGTGRYYGYTF. Together with reference TRBV19 and TRBJ1-2, the CDR3 gives the full variable domain: DGGITQSPKYLFRKEGQNVTLSCEQNLNHDAMYWYRQDPGQGLRLIYYSQIVNDFQKGDIAEGYSVSREKKESFPLTVTSAQKNPTAFYLCASSPGTGRYYGYTFGSGTRLTVV.

The sample holds a few counts of this clonotype. This rearrangement joins TRBV6-1 to TRBJ1-4; D is ambiguous. The CDR3 loop spans 13 amino acids. Looked up from germline, CDR1 is MNHNS and CDR2 is SASEGT. The V and J ends lost 11 bases and 8 bases respectively, with 18 bases between them. DNA for the CDR3: TGTGCCGGAGCCACCGCCTCTAGGGAAAAACTGTTTTTT. Translation gives CAGATASREKLFF.

This clonotype was picked up a small number of times. This chain links TRBV5-1 with TRBJ2-1; 9 nucleotides align to TRBD1. The CDR3 runs 16 residues. Germline-derived CDR1 and CDR2 are SGHRS and YFSETQ. J gave up 7 bases and V 4 bases, and 12 bases lay outside the gene matches. CDR3 sequence (DNA): TGCGCCAGCAGCCTGGTAGGACAGGGGTTGTCAAATGAGCAGTTCTTC. It encodes CASSLVGQGLSNEQFF.

The chain recombines TRBV28 with TRBJ2-3, with 9 bases identical to TRBD2. This CDR3 spans 15 amino acids. Germline CDR1 and CDR2: MDHEN and SYDVKM. J lost 4 bases, V lost 3 bases, and 5 bases had no gene match. This CDR3 reads CASSLLAGSADTQYF. The CDR3, as DNA: TGTGCCAGCAGTTTGCTAGCGGGATCAGCAGATACGCAGTATTTT.

The sample holds many counts of this clonotype. The chain recombines TRBV27 with TRBJ2-1; tentative D call: TRBD2 (5 bases). The germline V and J ends were trimmed by 6 bases and 7 bases, with 16 bases remaining between them. CDR1 is MNHEY and CDR2 is SMNVEV in the germline V gene (reference sequence). This CDR3 contains 14 residues. The CDR3 DNA sequence: TGTGCCAGCAGCCCCATCACCGGCGGGAATGAGCAGTTCTTC. It yields the protein CASSPITGGNEQFF.

In this sample, this clonotype turned up many times. The rearrangement links TRBV20-1 to TRBJ2-7, with TRBD2 matching 8 bases. Germline loops: CDR1 DFQATT, CDR2 SNEGSKA (reference sequence). J lost 1 base, V lost 5 bases, and 7 bases had no gene match. The CDR3 length is 14 residues. The CDR3 reads CSAVRGGGSYEQYF. DNA of the CDR3: TGCAGTGCTGTACGTGGCGGGGGGTCCTACGAGCAGTACTTC.

This clonotype was recorded at least ten times. The V call is TRBV18, the J call TRBJ1-2; D is unresolved. The V gene lost 2 bases and the J gene lost 3 bases, with 13 bases spanning the gap. The CDR3 runs to 15 residues. CDR1 is KGHSH and CDR2 is LQKENI in the germline V gene. The CDR3 sequence: CASSPGTAGDYGYTF. CDR3 DNA: TGTGCCAGCTCACCAGGAACAGCCGGGGACTATGGCTACACCTTC.

This clonotype appeared a few times. The chain joins TRBV11-3 to TRBJ1-1, with TRBD1 identical over 11 bases. From germline, CDR1 is SGHNT and CDR2 YENEEA. Trimming took 5 bases from V and 5 from J; bases not matched to a gene: 4. The CDR3 is 14 residues long. CDR3 coding DNA: TGTGCCAGCAGCACGGACAGGGGGCGGACTGAAGCTTTCTTT. This translates into CASSTDRGRTEAFF.

Many counts were recorded for this clonotype. The rearrangement uses TRBV6-1 and TRBJ1-5, with 8 nucleotides matching TRBD1. V was pared by 10 bases and J by 3 bases, with 5 bases of the junction left unmatched. Looked up from germline, CDR1 is MNHNS and CDR2 is SASEGT. This CDR3 is 13 amino acids long. The CDR3 loop is CATTGQANQPQHF. CDR3 sequence (DNA): TGTGCCACCACGGGACAGGCCAATCAGCCCCAGCATTTT.

This chain connects TRBV7-3 to TRBJ2-1, with 7 bases identical to TRBD2. The ends lost 6 bases at V and 7 bases at J; junction bases unmatched: 12. From germline, CDR1 is SGHTA and CDR2 FQGTGA. The CDR3 covers 15 residues. CDR3 protein: CASRAAGVRQNEQFF. The CDR3 nucleotides read TGTGCCAGCAGGGCCGCGGGAGTTCGGCAAAATGAGCAGTTCTTC.

This clonotype showed up just a few times. J is TRBJ2-5 and V is TRBV5-6, with D perhaps TRBD1 (5 bases). Germline loops: CDR1 SGHDT, CDR2 YYEEEE. V lost 1 base and J 4 bases, leaving 14 bases between the germline ends. The CDR3 has 15 amino acids. In DNA form, the CDR3 reads TGTGCCAGCAGCTTGAATGGACAAGGATCAGAGACCCAGTACTTC. Its protein product is CASSLNGQGSETQYF.

This clonotype came up many times. The V gene is TRBV7-2, the J gene TRBJ2-3, with 11 nucleotides matching TRBD2. Trimming at V came to 5 bases and at J to 3 bases, leaving 7 bases not matched to a gene. Germline CDR1 and CDR2: SGHTA and FQGNSA. This CDR3 has 16 amino acids. The CDR3 nucleotides read TGTGCCAGCAGCGTACTAGCGGGAGAAGTGACAGATACGCAGTATTTT. Residues: CASSVLAGEVTDTQYF.

The chain uses TRBV18 and TRBJ1-4; D unclear. There are 16 residues in the CDR3. V lost 2 bases and J 0 bases, leaving 10 bases between the germline ends. Germline V gene data show CDR1 as KGHSH and CDR2 as LQKENI. The CDR3 sequence: CASSPVVRATNEKLFF. The CDR3 coding sequence is TGTGCCAGCTCACCAGTTGTGCGGGCAACTAATGAAAAACTGTTTTTT.

In this sample, this clonotype turned up many times. The chain uses TRBV12-3 or TRBV12-4 and TRBJ2-5; D not certain. There are 13 residues in the CDR3. V was clipped by 1 base and J by 3 bases, with 6 bases between them. The CDR3 loop reads CASSLGIKETQYF. CDR3 nucleotides: TGTGCCAGCAGTTTAGGGATTAAAGAGACCCAGTACTTC.

The DNA of the CDR3 is TGCGCCAGCAGCCTCCTGCAGCAGGGGCCTGAAGCTTTCTTT. It translates to CASSLLQQGPEAFF. V usage is TRBV5-1 and J usage is TRBJ1-1, with D perhaps matching TRBD1 (6 bases). Germline loops: CDR1 SGHRS, CDR2 YFSETQ. CDR3 length equals 14 residues. V gave up 4 bases and J gave up 6 bases, with 16 bases separating them.

With regard to this clonotype: The junction differs from germline at one of its ends, possibly a read error. The CDR3 nucleotides read TGTGCCAACAGTTACGACGGCGCGGCGATATCACCCCTCCACTTT. The encoded protein is CANSYDGAAISPLHF. The chain links TRBV6-2 or TRBV6-3 to TRBJ1-6; no clear D. The length of the CDR3 is 15 residues. Germline V gene sequence: CDR1 MNHEY, CDR2 SVGEGT.

In this sample, this clonotype turned up many times. The rearrangement uses TRBV28 and TRBJ1-2; possibly TRBD1 for D (5 bases). The CDR3 is 14 amino acids. Germline V lookup: CDR1 MDHEN, CDR2 SYDVKM. The V end lost 6 bases, the J end lost 5 bases, and 16 bases lay between the germline ends. The CDR3 nucleotides are TGTGCCAGCAGGACCTCGGGAGGGGATTATGGCTACACCTTC. This codes for CASRTSGGDYGYTF.

This clonotype has at least ten counts. The gene calls are TRBV20-1 and TRBJ1-1; D is unclear. V was trimmed by 5 bases and J by 0 bases, leaving 10 bases between them. The CDR3 covers 13 residues. Germline lookup yields CDR1 DFQATT and CDR2 SNEGSKA (reference sequence). Here the CDR3 reads CSAAQNLNTEAFF. The CDR3 bases are TGCAGTGCTGCACAGAACCTGAACACTGAAGCTTTCTTT.

This clonotype was observed a handful of times. The gene calls are TRBV6-6 and TRBJ2-7; 8 bases agree with TRBD1. The CDR3 consists of 15 residues. CDR1 MNHNY and CDR2 SVGAGI come from the germline V gene (reference sequence). V gave up 2 bases and J gave up 0 bases; unmatched junction bases: 3. DNA for the CDR3: TGTGCCAGCAGTTACAGGGGGACAGGCTCCTACGAGCAGTACTTC. Its translation: CASSYRGTGSYEQYF.

This clonotype turned up a few times. The CDR3 region has the DNA TGTGCCAGTGGCGAGCGGGAGAACGATGAGCAGTTCTTC. Its translation: CASGERENDEQFF. The rearrangement uses TRBV19 and TRBJ2-1, with 8 bases identical to TRBD2. J was trimmed by 8 bases and V by 8 bases; bases with no gene match: 8. The germline V gene encodes CDR1 LNHDA and CDR2 SQIVND (reference sequence). The CDR3 consists of 13 residues.

V is TRBV20-1 and J is TRBJ2-3; TRBD2 matches at 8 bases. The trim removed 6 bases at V and 2 bases at J, leaving 7 bases unmatched. The CDR3 is made up of 14 amino acids. CDR1 is DFQATT and CDR2 is SNEGSKA in the germline V gene (reference sequence). The CDR3 coding sequence is TGCAGTGCACCCCTTAGCGGGAACACAGATACGCAGTATTTT. It codes for CSAPLSGNTDTQYF.